The clone carrying this T cell receptor beta chain was found a few times. What it recognizes is unknown. These data come from a study of cytomegalovirus exposure and HLA in healthy donors. CDR3 length: 15 residues. Looked up from germline, CDR1 is MNHEY and CDR2 is SVGAGI. Trimming took off 5 bases at V and 4 bases at J, with 17 bases between the two ends. Study-wide results and caveats: Across donors, most TCRs were seen rarely, yet some public ones were widespread. According to an earlier analysis, most TCR beta V segments yielded productive rearrangements about 87% or about 30% of the time.

PCR used 60 Vbeta primers and 13 Jbeta primers. The table came from immunoSEQ multiplex PCR; TCRdb's copy has only in-frame clones and leaves some out. The sample has around 150,000 clones, under 75% seen once. The gene calls are TRBV6-5 and TRBJ2-5; D possibly corresponds to TRBD1 (5 bases). The receptor's source is a man in his forties in good health and CMV-seropositive. The sample comprised PBMCs. CDR3 in amino acids: CASSATQGVSETQYF. In nucleotides, the CDR3 is TGTGCCAGCAGTGCCACCCAGGGTGTGTCAGAGACCCAGTACTTC.